The entry below gives a single T cell receptor (beta chain) sequence along with its context. Its antigen is as yet unknown. The source of the sample is a study of T cell responses to AZD1222 COVID-19 vaccine. This CDR3 has 16 amino acids. CDR1 is ENHRY, CDR2 SYGVKD, per germline. V was clipped by 1 base and J by 5 bases; unmatched bases: 4. Points from the study as a whole: Nearly half of spike-specific TCRs reportedly target variant regions that are unmutated in the B.1.351 and B.1.1.7 variants. Repertoires were obtained only post-peak T cell response.

Clones were read by immunoSEQ multiplex PCR, and TCRdb kept only the in-frame ones, dropping some. The sample lists some 170,000 clones, under 95% occurring once. This TCR derives from an adult who received the AZD1222 COVID-19 vaccine. The starting material was peripheral blood, obtained 28 days after the second AZD1222 dose. The chain employs TRBV10-3 and TRBJ2-1; 11 bases align to TRBD2. CDR3 coding DNA: TGTGCCATCAGTGAGTTATTAGCGGGGGGGCACAATGAGCAGTTCTTC. This codes for CAISELLAGGHNEQFF.